The 16 T cell receptor beta chains in this list originate from one sample, sequenced in a study of blood T cell repertoires in COVID-19. Repertoires were generated with immunoSEQ multiplex PCR, while TCRdb's copy carries only in-frame clones and drops some. The data show about 230,000 clones, roughly 83% seen once. The sample was peripheral blood. Source of these receptors: a woman aged 65 to 85 with active or convalescent COVID-19.

V gene TRBV5-4 combines with J gene TRBJ2-1; TRBD2 aligns across 8 bases. CDR3 size: 14 residues. The germline V gene has CDR1 SGHNT and CDR2 YYREEE (reference sequence). The V and J ends lost 1 base and 8 bases, in that order; junction bases with no gene match: 5. In DNA form, the CDR3 reads TGTGCCAGCAGCTTGTCGGGGGGGGTCGATGAGCAGTTCTTC. Translated: CASSLSGGVDEQFF.

This chain links TRBV28 with TRBJ2-3; 8 bases match TRBD2. This CDR3 comprises 16 residues. V was pared by 4 bases and J by 2 bases, with 8 bases of the junction left unmatched. Germline V gives CDR1 MDHEN, CDR2 SYDVKM. The CDR3 DNA sequence: TGTGCCAGCAGTTGGGGCGGGAGGCCAATCACAGATACGCAGTATTTT. It is translated as CASSWGGRPITDTQYF.

The V call is TRBV4-2, the J call TRBJ1-2; D unresolved. Germline V gene lookup returns CDR1 LGHNA and CDR2 YNFKEQ. The V and J ends lost 1 base and 2 bases respectively, with 8 bases between them. This CDR3 comprises 14 residues. The chain's CDR3 is CASSQGTGNYGYTF. The CDR3, as DNA: TGTGCCAGCAGCCAAGGGACGGGAAACTATGGCTACACCTTC.

The V and J genes are TRBV18 and TRBJ1-1, with D perhaps TRBD1 (5 bases). From germline, CDR1 is KGHSH and CDR2 LQKENI. V gave up 3 bases and J gave up 3 bases, with 17 bases separating them. The length of the CDR3 is 16 residues. The DNA of the CDR3 is TGTGCCAGCTCACCTTCGTATGGCAGGGAGGACACTGAAGCTTTCTTT. Translated: CASSPSYGREDTEAFF.

The chain carries TRBV4-3 and TRBJ1-5; tentative D call: TRBD1 (5 bases). The length of the CDR3 is 16 residues. V was trimmed by 0 bases and J by 3 bases, leaving 12 bases between them. Germline-derived CDR1 and CDR2 are LGHNA and YSLEER. The CDR3 protein is CASSQDRGSDNQPQHF. Here the CDR3 DNA reads TGCGCCAGCAGCCAAGATCGGGGGAGTGACAATCAGCCCCAGCATTTT.

This chain joins TRBV15 and TRBJ2-1; 7 positions match TRBD1. Trimming removed 5 bases from V and 10 bases from J; junction bases left unmatched: 20. Looked up from germline, CDR1 is LNHNV and CDR2 is YYDKDF (reference sequence). CDR3 length equals 17 residues. The chain's CDR3 is CATSRGPGDRGWGEQFF. CDR3 nucleotide sequence: TGTGCCACCAGCCGGGGTCCAGGGGACAGAGGCTGGGGGGAGCAGTTCTTC.

The CDR3 spells CASSASTGADEQYF. The CDR3 DNA reads TGCGCCAGCAGCGCCTCTACAGGGGCGGACGAGCAGTACTTC. The gene calls are TRBV5-1 and TRBJ2-7; TRBD1 matches 7 bases. Losses at the gene ends were 4 bases for V and 5 bases for J; bases not matched to a gene: 9. Germline assignment: CDR1 SGHRS and CDR2 YFSETQ. The CDR3 loop spans 14 amino acids.

The chain is built from TRBV5-1 and TRBJ2-6, with D unresolved. The CDR3 runs to 14 residues. The germline V and J ends were trimmed by 1 base and 4 bases, with 6 bases remaining between them. Germline CDR1 SGHRS, CDR2 YFSETQ. The CDR3 nucleotides read TGCGCCAGCAGCTTGACTACCGGGGCCAACGTCCTGACTTTC. It yields the protein CASSLTTGANVLTF.

The V call is TRBV10-3, the J call TRBJ1-3, with 12 bases matching TRBD1. The V gene end was trimmed by 0 bases and the J gene end by 1 base; junction bases not matched to a gene: 4. Germline CDR1 ENHRY, CDR2 SYGVKD. The CDR3 length is 18 residues. CDR3 DNA sequence: TGTGCCATCAGTGAGTCGATGGGACAGGGGGCATCTGGAAACACCATATATTTT. Its translation is CAISESMGQGASGNTIYF.

The V and J genes are TRBV7-9 and TRBJ2-3, with 9 bases matching TRBD2. Germline CDR1 is SEHNR and CDR2 is FQNEAQ (reference sequence). V was clipped by 5 bases and J by 2 bases; unmatched bases: 11. The CDR3 has 17 amino acids. CDR3 sequence reads: CASSVTGLATYTDTQYF. CDR3 DNA sequence: TGTGCCAGCAGCGTAACGGGACTAGCCACATACACAGATACGCAGTATTTT.

J is TRBJ1-6 and V is TRBV6-5; unclear D gene. The CDR3 is 13 amino acids. Germline V lookup: CDR1 MNHEY, CDR2 SVGAGI. V lost 4 bases and J 5 bases, leaving 6 bases between the germline ends. CDR3 loop: CASSFADNSPLHF. The CDR3 coding sequence is TGTGCCAGCAGTTTTGCAGATAATTCACCCCTCCACTTT.

The chain couples TRBV9 to TRBJ2-6, with 13 bases fitting TRBD2. There are 18 residues in the CDR3. The germline V gene has CDR1 SGDLS and CDR2 YYNGEE. V trimming: 4 bases; J trimming: 3 bases; junction bases outside the gene matches: 7. The DNA of the CDR3 is TGTGCCAGCAGCCCTCGACTAGCGGGGGGTGGTGGGGCCAACGTCCTGACTTTC. Its translation: CASSPRLAGGGGANVLTF. The variable domain in full, with the rest retrieved from reference TRBV9 and TRBJ2-6, is DSGVTQTPKHLITATGQRVTLRCSPRSGDLSVYWYQQSLDQGLQFLIQYYNGEERAKGNILERFSAQQFPDLHSELNLSSLELGDSALYFCASSPRLAGGGGANVLTFGAGSRLTVL.

About this clone: One end of the junction varies from germline; a read error may be responsible. The rearrangement uses TRBV20-1 and TRBJ2-4, with a possible D match to TRBD2 (7 bases). The CDR3 sequence is 11 residues long. Germline V gene sequence: CDR1 DFQATT, CDR2 SNEGSKA (reference sequence). CDR3 nucleotide sequence: TGCAGTGCTAGGGGGGGGCAGGCGATGCACTTC. Residues: CSARGGQAMHF.

This chain connects TRBV25-1 to TRBJ1-6; D is ambiguous. The CDR3 covers 13 residues. V was trimmed by 8 bases and J by 8 bases, leaving 13 bases between them. Germline assignment: CDR1 MGHDK and CDR2 SYGVNS. DNA of the CDR3: TGTGCCAGCGGAAAGGCAGGTTATTCACCCCTCCACTTT. It is translated as CASGKAGYSPLHF.

J is TRBJ1-2 and V is TRBV9; perhaps TRBD1 as D (6 bases). Germline V lookup: CDR1 SGDLS, CDR2 YYNGEE. The CDR3 runs 17 residues. Trimming cost V 0 bases and J 4 bases, with 19 bases left between them. The CDR3 coding sequence is TGTGCCAGCAGCGTAGCGCCAGGGGAACAGTTAGGCTATGGCTACACCTTC. This encodes CASSVAPGEQLGYGYTF.

V usage is TRBV18 and J usage is TRBJ1-6, with 7 bases that match TRBD1. CDR1 is KGHSH and CDR2 is LQKENI in the germline V gene. This CDR3 is built from 14 residues. The V gene end was trimmed by 3 bases and the J gene end by 11 bases; junction bases not matched to a gene: 7. The CDR3 nucleotides are TGTGCCAGCTCACCCACGGACAGGTTGACACCCCTCCACTTT. This translates into CASSPTDRLTPLHF.